The rows below give T cell receptor beta chains drawn from one sample of a study of long-term antiretroviral therapy in people with HIV. Only in-frame clones appear in the TCRdb table, and some are missing; sequencing was by immunoSEQ multiplex PCR. The sample gives under 50,000 clones, 86% of which show up once; 5.1% is in the top ten. The sample here was unsorted PBMCs, taken 0.1 years before starting antiretroviral therapy. The receptors were gathered from a woman between 45 and 60 years old with HIV. Each CDR3 is given with its conserved first and last residue. The D gene is left open where the match is weak. Size is stated for part of the rows, as once, few or many counts, or as a class when the clone is expanded.

>TRBV5-4|TRBD1|TRBJ1-2|few|15
TGTGCCAGCAGGTCCGGGACAGGGGGTAACTATGGCTACACCTTC
CASRSGTGGNYGYTF
>TRBV7-3|NA|TRBJ2-1|NA|15
TGTGCCAGCAGCTTATCAGGGAGGCCCTACAATGAGCAGTTCTTC
CASSLSGRPYNEQFF
>TRBV18|NA|TRBJ1-5|NA|16
TGTGCCAGCTCACCCTCGGGACCGAATAGCAATCAGCCCCAGCATTTT
CASSPSGPNSNQPQHF
>TRBV30|NA|TRBJ1-1|NA|10
TGTGCCTGGGCTAGAGTTGAAGCTTTCTTT
CAWARVEAFF
>TRBV13|NA|TRBJ2-7|NA|14
TGTGCCAGCAGCTTATGGGTTGCGGCCTACGAGCAGTACTTC
CASSLWVAAYEQYF
>TRBV30|NA|TRBJ2-1|NA|15
TGTGCCTGGAGTCGAATGCGGGACGGCCTAAGGGAGCAGTTCTTC
CAWSRMRDGLREQFF
>TRBV7-2|TRBD2|TRBJ2-3|NA|16
TGTGCCAGCAGCCTGGCGGGGGGGAACCTCGCGGATACGCAGTATTTT
CASSLAGGNLADTQYF
>TRBV30|NA|TRBJ2-1|NA|11
TGTGCCTGGAGTTACGGCAATGAGCAGTTCTTC
CAWSYGNEQFF
>TRBV7-2|TRBD2|TRBJ2-6|NA|17
TGTGCCAGCAGATTAGCGGGGGCTATCTCTGGGGCCAACGTCCTGACTTTC
CASRLAGAISGANVLTF
>TRBV4-2|NA|TRBJ1-2|few|13
TGTGCCAGCAGCCAAGGGGGGCAGGATGGCTACACCTTC
CASSQGGQDGYTF
>TRBV7-2|NA|TRBJ2-2|NA|14
TGTGCCAGCAGCTTAACAGGGACTACCGGGGAGCTGTTTTTT
CASSLTGTTGELFF
>TRBV14|NA|TRBJ2-2|few|15
TGTGCCAGCAGCTCTATTCGGGGGGCCAGCGGGGAGCTGTTTTTT
CASSSIRGASGELFF
>TRBV4-2|NA|TRBJ1-2|NA|13
TGTGCCAGCAGCCAATTCACGGGCTATGGCTACACCTTC
CASSQFTGYGYTF
>TRBV4-2|NA|TRBJ1-1|NA|14
TGTGCCAGCAGCCAAGATCCAGAGGGCACTGAAGCTTTCTTT
CASSQDPEGTEAFF
>TRBV19|NA|TRBJ1-5|NA|13
TGTGCCAGTAGTCAGGGTCACAATCAGCCCCAGCATTTT
CASSQGHNQPQHF
>TRBV18|NA|TRBJ2-3|NA|14
TGTGCCAGCCGACACGACACTACCAGGGATACGCAGTATTTT
CASRHDTTRDTQYF
>TRBV9|TRBD2|TRBJ2-3|NA|17
TGTGCCAGCAGCTTTACCGGGACTACCCTCGGGGCAGATACGCAGTATTTT
CASSFTGTTLGADTQYF